This T cell receptor beta chain was sequenced during a study of T-cell memory formation after mild COVID-19. This CDR3 is built from 16 residues. The germline CDR1 and CDR2 sequences are SEHNR and FQNEAQ (reference sequence). Deletions cut 5 bases from V and 5 bases from J, with 21 bases between. Points from the study as a whole: Cross-reactive memory apparently joined, as some responding clones appeared in pre-infection memory. Researchers could not confirm that second-wave clones peaking on day 37 targeted SARS-CoV-2. CM and EM subsets held most contracting CD4+ clones; EMRA held CD8+ ones.

This clonotype has just a few counts. What it recognizes is unknown. TCRdb processed the 5' RACE reads anew with MiXCR; each CDR3 protein has one entry. The data contain about 470,000 distinct CDR3 sequences, around a quarter of them seen just once; the ten biggest clones take up approximately 12%. The sequencing input was PBMCs or a T cell subset sorted from them (not recorded which). V gene TRBV7-9 combines with J gene TRBJ1-2; no reliable D call. The receptor was derived from an adult woman who had mild COVID-19 (a few samples of this study predate the infection). Cell type and time point are not known. The CDR3 DNA sequence: TGTGCCAGCAGCCCACCCCCGTACGGGGTCCGTTATGGCTACACCTTC. Its protein product is CASSPPPYGVRYGYTF. Looking up the rest from reference TRBV7-9 and TRBJ1-2 gives the full variable domain: DTGVSQNPRHKITKRGQNVTFRCDPISEHNRLYWYRQTLGQGPEFLTYFQNEAQLEKSRLLSDRFSAERPKGSFSTLEIQRTEQGDSAMYLCASSPPPYGVRYGYTFGSGTRLTVV.